This T cell receptor beta chain emerged from a study of blood T cell repertoires in COVID-19. Looking at the study overall: There were acute and convalescent COVID-19 samples, and they came from the United States, Italy and Spain. Sources were T cells, B-cell-depleted T cells, or PBMCs; the material itself was cDNA or gDNA.

Original data processing: Amplified reference gene primers provided the basis for estimating nucleated cell counts. TCRdb's copy holds only in-frame clones and misses some; the assay was immunoSEQ multiplex PCR. The V and J calls and clone size are taken from that table; D and trimming were inferred from the DNA. The sample includes 60,000 or so clones, under 80% of them seen just once. The V gene end was trimmed by 2 bases and the J gene end by 2 bases; junction bases not matched to a gene: 8. CDR3 length equals 17 residues. Germline V lookup: CDR1 MDHEN, CDR2 SYDVKM. The V gene is TRBV28, the J gene TRBJ1-1, with 10 bases matching TRBD1. Material for sequencing was peripheral blood. This sequence originates from a human donor in a cohort sampled during active COVID-19. CDR3 region: CASSLVGQGSFNTEAFF. The CDR3 DNA reads TGTGCCAGCAGTTTAGTGGGACAGGGGAGTTTCAACACTGAAGCTTTCTTT.